Listed here is a single T cell receptor beta chain. Authors' methods: Researchers report that nucleated cell counts were estimated from reference gene primer amplification. Libraries were prepared by immunoSEQ multiplex PCR; TCRdb keeps only in-frame clonotypes and omits some of them. V and J calls and clone size are given by that table; D and trimming were obtained from the DNA. There are approximately 210,000 clones in the sample; 70% to 85% occur only once, and 3% to 3.5% lies in the top ten. The data stem from a study of blood T cell repertoires in COVID-19. CDR1 is LGHDT and CDR2 is YNNKEL in the germline V gene (reference sequence). V was trimmed by 8 bases and J by 1 base, leaving 6 bases between them. This CDR3 comprises 12 residues. Enrollees, about 18 to 89 years old, lived in approximately 24 US areas.

The sample comprised PBMCs or T cells enriched from blood (not recorded which). The chain combines TRBV3-1 (or the pseudogene TRBV3-2) with TRBJ1-3; D is undetermined. This TCR was recovered from a woman aged 55-70 years who had recovered from COVID-19. CDR3 amino acids: CASSGSGNTIYF. The CDR3 nucleotides are TGTGCCAGCTCAGGATCTGGAAACACCATATATTTT.